What follows are 15 T cell receptor beta chains derived from one specimen sequenced in a study of cytomegalovirus exposure and HLA in healthy donors. Produced via immunoSEQ multiplex PCR; TCRdb's table is partial and in-frame only. The data show about 120,000 clones, roughly nine tenths seen once. The sequenced sample consisted of PBMCs. Receptors were obtained from a woman aged 18-29 years in good health and CMV-seronegative.

CDR3 coding DNA: TGCGCCAGCAGCTTGGCCAGGGCGGGGGGGACCTACGAGCAGTACTTC. The encoded protein is CASSLARAGGTYEQYF. This chain joins TRBV5-1 and TRBJ2-7, with 9 bases matching TRBD2. V lost 0 bases to trimming and J lost 2 bases; unmatched junction nucleotides: 6. There are 16 residues in the CDR3. In germline, CDR1 is SGHRS, CDR2 YFSETQ.

This clone has only one observation. The genes are TRBV15 and TRBJ1-1; 7 bases line up with TRBD1. V trimming: 5 bases; J trimming: 0 bases; junction bases outside the gene matches: 6. The CDR3 is 15 residues long. Germline lookup yields CDR1 LNHNV and CDR2 YYDKDF (reference sequence). The CDR3 reads CATSSRQGLNTEAFF. The CDR3 coding sequence is TGTGCCACCAGCTCAAGACAGGGATTGAACACTGAAGCTTTCTTT.

V is TRBV28 and J is TRBJ1-4, with D perhaps TRBD1 (6 bases). The CDR3 extends over 15 amino acids. Germline CDR1 is MDHEN and CDR2 is SYDVKM. The V end was cut by 5 bases, the J end by 5 bases, with 15 bases between. The CDR3 DNA is TGTGCCAGCAGTATAACCGGGACACGCAATGAAAAACTGTTTTTT. Translating it yields CASSITGTRNEKLFF.

The genes are TRBV5-4 and TRBJ2-7; weak D call: TRBD2 (6 bases). This CDR3 contains 13 residues. Between the trimmed V and J ends, which lost 3 bases and 4 bases, there was a span of 11 bases. Germline V gene sequence: CDR1 SGHNT, CDR2 YYREEE (reference sequence). The CDR3 DNA follows: TGTGCCAGCAGCTCGGGAGATCGGTACGAGCAGTACTTC. Its protein product is CASSSGDRYEQYF. Full variable domain (outside the CDR3, taken from reference TRBV5-4 and TRBJ2-7): ETGVTQSPTHLIKTRGQQVTLRCSSQSGHNTVSWYQQALGQGPQFIFQYYREEENGRGNFPPRFSGLQFPNYSSELNVNALELDDSALYLCASSSGDRYEQYFGPGTRLTVT.

This clone was seen only once. As DNA, the CDR3 is TGTGCCAGCAGAAAGACGTCAATAGGCGTCAGGGAGCAGTTCTTC. Translated, it gives CASRKTSIGVREQFF. The rearrangement uses TRBV6-5 and TRBJ2-1; D unclear. V gave up 6 bases and J gave up 10 bases, with 22 bases separating them. Germline V CDR1 and CDR2: MNHEY, SVGAGI. This CDR3 has 15 amino acids.

The chain combines TRBV2 with TRBJ2-6; D gene uncertain. Trimming cost V 6 bases and J 0 bases, with 6 bases left between them. The CDR3 contains 14 residues. Per germline, CDR1 SNHLY and CDR2 FYNNEI. The CDR3 here is CASREISGANVLTF. The CDR3 coding sequence is TGTGCCAGCAGGGAGATCTCTGGGGCCAACGTCCTGACTTTC.

The chain is built from TRBV2 and TRBJ1-2; D remains unclear. The CDR3 is made up of 11 amino acids. Germline V CDR1 and CDR2: SNHLY, FYNNEI. Trimming pared 7 bases from V and 4 bases from J, leaving 7 bases between. The CDR3 region has the DNA TGTGCCAGCAATCTAGTCTATGGCTACACCTTC. This codes for CASNLVYGYTF.

The chain carries TRBV10-3 and TRBJ1-1; a weak D match, TRBD1 (5 bases). The CDR3 runs to 13 residues. The germline gives CDR1 ENHRY, CDR2 SYGVKD. The V end lost 7 bases, the J end lost 1 base, and 10 bases lay between the germline ends. The DNA of the CDR3 is TGTGCCATCAAGGGGCAAGCGAACACTGAAGCTTTCTTT. The encoded protein is CAIKGQANTEAFF.

J is TRBJ2-2 and V is TRBV7-2, with D perhaps matching TRBD2 (6 bases). The CDR3 has 15 amino acids. Germline V gives CDR1 SGHTA, CDR2 FQGNSA. V lost 5 bases and J lost 0, with 10 bases in between. CDR3 loop: CASSRGLPNTGELFF. The DNA for the CDR3 is TGTGCCAGCAGCCGGGGACTTCCGAACACCGGGGAGCTGTTTTTT.

J is TRBJ1-1 and V is TRBV21-1; TRBD1, the table's D call, was not compared with the DNA. TRBV21-1 represents a pseudogene. This CDR3 contains 15 residues. The CDR3 loop reads CASSKTTRANTEAFF. For the CDR3, the DNA is TGTGCCAGCAGCAAGACGACCAGGGCGAACACTGAAGCTTTCTTT.

This sequence joins TRBV27 and TRBJ2-1; D might be TRBD1 (5 bases). The V end lost 5 bases, the J end lost 2 bases, and 16 bases lay between the germline ends. CDR1 is MNHEY, CDR2 SMNVEV, per germline (reference sequence). This CDR3 is 16 amino acids long. CDR3 nucleotide sequence: TGTGCCAGCAGTCCAAGTAGTCAGGGCCCCTACAATGAGCAGTTCTTC. Residues: CASSPSSQGPYNEQFF.

V gene TRBV5-1 combines with J gene TRBJ1-1, with 8 bases that match TRBD1. This CDR3 has 16 amino acids. CDR1 and CDR2 (germline): SGHRS, YFSETQ. Trimming took 4 bases from V and 0 from J; bases not matched to a gene: 8. CDR3 DNA sequence: TGCGCCAGCAGCACCGCGGACAGGGACATGAACACTGAAGCTTTCTTT. Translation: CASSTADRDMNTEAFF.

The chain links TRBV28 to TRBJ1-5, with D tentatively TRBD1 (5 bases). Trimming left V 8 bases short and J 7 bases short, with 21 bases between. This CDR3 has 15 amino acids. The germline gives CDR1 MDHEN, CDR2 SYDVKM. CDR3 loop: CASRLPARGEQPQHF. The CDR3 DNA reads as TGTGCCAGCCGACTCCCGGCCCGGGGGGAGCAGCCCCAGCATTTT.

This clone was seen a handful of times. The rearrangement links TRBV7-9 to TRBJ2-7; 8 bases map to TRBD1. The junction had 11 bases not matched to a gene; V was cut back by 4 bases and J by 3 bases. Germline V gives CDR1 SEHNR, CDR2 FQNEAQ (reference sequence). CDR3 length: 16 residues. CDR3 sequence: CASSSIRGDRRYEQYF. In DNA form, the CDR3 reads TGTGCCAGCAGCTCCATCCGAGGGGACAGGCGCTACGAGCAGTACTTC.

V and J are TRBV28 and TRBJ2-7, with 7 bases matching TRBD1. The V segment lost 6 bases and the J segment 2 bases; nucleotides outside the gene matches: 7. The CDR3 covers 14 residues. Per the germline V gene, CDR1 is MDHEN and CDR2 is SYDVKM. The CDR3 nucleotides are TGTGCCAGCAGGCCATCGGGACAGCCCTACGAGCAGTACTTC. It encodes CASRPSGQPYEQYF.